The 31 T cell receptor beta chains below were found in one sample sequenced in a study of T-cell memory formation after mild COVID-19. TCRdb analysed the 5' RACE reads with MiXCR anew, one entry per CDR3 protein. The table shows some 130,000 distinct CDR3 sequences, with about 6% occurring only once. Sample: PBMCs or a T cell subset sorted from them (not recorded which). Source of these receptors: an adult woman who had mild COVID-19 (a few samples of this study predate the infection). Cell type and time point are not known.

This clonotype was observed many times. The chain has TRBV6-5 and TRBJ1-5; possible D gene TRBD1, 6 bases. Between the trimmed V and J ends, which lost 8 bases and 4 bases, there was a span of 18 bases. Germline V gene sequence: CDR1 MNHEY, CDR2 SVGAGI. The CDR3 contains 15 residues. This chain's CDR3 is CASSYLGQRNQPQHF. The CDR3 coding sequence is TGTGCCAGCTCGTACTTGGGACAACGAAATCAGCCCCAGCATTTT.

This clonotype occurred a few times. CDR3 sequence reads: CASSLDSLLGPSSYNEQFF. The CDR3 DNA reads TGTGCCAGCAGCTTAGATTCGCTGTTGGGCCCCAGCTCCTACAATGAGCAGTTCTTC. This chain uses TRBV7-2 with TRBJ2-1; no reliable D call. Trimming shortened V by 1 base and J by 0 bases, and 19 bases separated the two germline ends. The V gene's germline CDR1 is SGHTA and CDR2 FQGNSA. The CDR3 is 19 amino acids.

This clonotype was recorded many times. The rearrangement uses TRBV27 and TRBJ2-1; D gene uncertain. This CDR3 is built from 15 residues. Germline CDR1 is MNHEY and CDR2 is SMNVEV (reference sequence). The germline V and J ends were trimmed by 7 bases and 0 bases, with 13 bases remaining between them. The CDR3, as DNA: TGTGCCAGCAATGGCGCCCTGAGCTCCTACAATGAGCAGTTCTTC. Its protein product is CASNGALSSYNEQFF.

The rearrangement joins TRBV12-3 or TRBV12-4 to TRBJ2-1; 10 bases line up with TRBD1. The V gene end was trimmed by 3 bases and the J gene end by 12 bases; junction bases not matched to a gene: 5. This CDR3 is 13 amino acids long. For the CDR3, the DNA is TGTGCCAGCAGTTTTGGGGACAGGGGACGGCAGTTCTTC. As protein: CASSFGDRGRQFF.

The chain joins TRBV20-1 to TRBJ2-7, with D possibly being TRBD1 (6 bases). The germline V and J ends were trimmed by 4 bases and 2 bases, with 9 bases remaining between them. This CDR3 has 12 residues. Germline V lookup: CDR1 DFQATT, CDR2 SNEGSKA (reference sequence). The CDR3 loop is CSATRGTYEQYF. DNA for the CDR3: TGCAGTGCTACCAGGGGTACCTACGAGCAGTACTTC.

CDR3 DNA sequence: TGTGCCAGCAGCGTTGGGGACAGGGGGTATTCACCCCTCCACTTT. Protein product: CASSVGDRGYSPLHF. V is TRBV7-9 and J is TRBJ1-6, with 11 nucleotides matching TRBD1. The trim removed 5 bases at V and 8 bases at J, leaving 5 bases unmatched. Germline loops: CDR1 SEHNR, CDR2 FQNEAQ (reference sequence). This CDR3 comprises 15 residues.

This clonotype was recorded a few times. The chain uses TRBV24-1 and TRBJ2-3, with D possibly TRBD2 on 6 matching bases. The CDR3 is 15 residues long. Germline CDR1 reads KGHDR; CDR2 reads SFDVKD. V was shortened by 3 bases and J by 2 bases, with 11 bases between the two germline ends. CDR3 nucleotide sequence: TGTGCCACCAGTGATCCCGGGACTTACACAGATACGCAGTATTTT. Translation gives CATSDPGTYTDTQYF.

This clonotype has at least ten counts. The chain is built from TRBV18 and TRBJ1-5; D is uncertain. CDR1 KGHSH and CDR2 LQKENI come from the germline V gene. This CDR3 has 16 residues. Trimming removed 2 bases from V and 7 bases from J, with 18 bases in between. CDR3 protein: CASSPSPGNANQPQHF. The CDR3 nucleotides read TGTGCCAGCTCACCATCCCCAGGTAACGCTAACCAGCCCCAGCATTTT.

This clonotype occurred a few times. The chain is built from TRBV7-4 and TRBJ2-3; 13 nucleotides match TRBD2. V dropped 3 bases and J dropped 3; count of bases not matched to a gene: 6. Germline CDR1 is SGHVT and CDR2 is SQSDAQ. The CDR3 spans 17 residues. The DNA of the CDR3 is TGTGCCAGCAGCTTTGGACTAGCGGGGGCCCCGACAGATACGCAGTATTTT. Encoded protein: CASSFGLAGAPTDTQYF.

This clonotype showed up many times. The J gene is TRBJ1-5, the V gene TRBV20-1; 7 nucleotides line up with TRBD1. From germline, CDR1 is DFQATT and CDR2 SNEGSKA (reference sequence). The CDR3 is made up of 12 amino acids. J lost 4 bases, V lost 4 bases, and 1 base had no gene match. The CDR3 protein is CSATGGNQPQHF. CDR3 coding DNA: TGCAGTGCTACAGGGGGGAATCAGCCCCAGCATTTT.

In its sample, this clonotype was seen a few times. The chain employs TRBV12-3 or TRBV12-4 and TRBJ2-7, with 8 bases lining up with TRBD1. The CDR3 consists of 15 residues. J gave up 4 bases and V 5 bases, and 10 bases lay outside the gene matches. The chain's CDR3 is CASSPRTGSQYEQYF. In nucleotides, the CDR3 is TGTGCCAGCAGTCCCAGGACAGGGTCCCAGTACGAGCAGTACTTC.

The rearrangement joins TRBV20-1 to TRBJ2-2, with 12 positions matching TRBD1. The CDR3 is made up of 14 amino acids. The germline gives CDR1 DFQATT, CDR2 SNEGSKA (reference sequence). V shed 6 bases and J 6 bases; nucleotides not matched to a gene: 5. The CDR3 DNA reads TGCAGTGCCCAGGGACAGGGGGCCCCCGGGGAGCTGTTTTTT. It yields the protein CSAQGQGAPGELFF.

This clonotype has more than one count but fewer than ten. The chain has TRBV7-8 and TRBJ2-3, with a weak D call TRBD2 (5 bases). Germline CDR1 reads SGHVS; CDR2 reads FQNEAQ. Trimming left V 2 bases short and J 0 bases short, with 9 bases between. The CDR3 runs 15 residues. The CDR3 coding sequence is TGTGCCAGCAGCTTATCTAGCTGGAGCACAGATACGCAGTATTTT. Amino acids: CASSLSSWSTDTQYF.

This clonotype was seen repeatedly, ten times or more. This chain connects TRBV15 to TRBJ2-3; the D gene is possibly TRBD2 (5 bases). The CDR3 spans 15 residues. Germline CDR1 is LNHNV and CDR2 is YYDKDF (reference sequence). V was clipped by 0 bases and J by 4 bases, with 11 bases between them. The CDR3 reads CATSRDRLRADTQYF. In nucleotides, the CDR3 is TGTGCCACCAGCAGAGATCGACTGCGGGCAGATACGCAGTATTTT. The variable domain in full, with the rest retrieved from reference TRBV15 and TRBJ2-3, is DAMVIQNPRYQVTQFGKPVTLSCSQTLNHNVMYWYQQKSSQAPKLLFHYYDKDFNNEADTPDNFQSRRPNTSFCFLDIRSPGLGDTAMYLCATSRDRLRADTQYFGPGTRLTVL.

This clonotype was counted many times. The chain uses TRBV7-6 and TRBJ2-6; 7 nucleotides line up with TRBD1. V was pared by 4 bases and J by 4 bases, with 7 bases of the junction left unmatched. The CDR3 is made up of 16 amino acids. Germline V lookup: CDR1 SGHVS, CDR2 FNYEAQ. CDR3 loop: CASSSSRGPGANVLTF. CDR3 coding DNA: TGTGCCAGCAGCTCCTCGAGGGGGCCAGGGGCCAACGTCCTGACTTTC.

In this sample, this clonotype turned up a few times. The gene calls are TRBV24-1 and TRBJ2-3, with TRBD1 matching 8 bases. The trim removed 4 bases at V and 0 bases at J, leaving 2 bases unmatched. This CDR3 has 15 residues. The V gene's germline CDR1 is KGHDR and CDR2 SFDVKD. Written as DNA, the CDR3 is TGTGCCACCAGTGACCGGACAGGGAGCACAGATACGCAGTATTTT. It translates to CATSDRTGSTDTQYF.

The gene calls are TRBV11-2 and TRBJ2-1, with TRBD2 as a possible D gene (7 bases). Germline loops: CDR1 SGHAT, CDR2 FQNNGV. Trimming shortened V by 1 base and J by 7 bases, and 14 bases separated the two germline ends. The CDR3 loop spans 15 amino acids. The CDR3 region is CASSLVRGRGNEQFF. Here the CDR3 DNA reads TGTGCCAGCAGCTTAGTTCGGGGGCGGGGGAATGAGCAGTTCTTC.

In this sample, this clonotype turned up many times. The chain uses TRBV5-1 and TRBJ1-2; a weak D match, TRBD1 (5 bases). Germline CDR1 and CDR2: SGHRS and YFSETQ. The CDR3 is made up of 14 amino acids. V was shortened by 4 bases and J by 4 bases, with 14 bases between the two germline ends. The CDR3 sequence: CASSLTGTSYGYTF. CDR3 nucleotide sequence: TGCGCCAGCAGCCTTACCGGGACCTCCTATGGCTACACCTTC.

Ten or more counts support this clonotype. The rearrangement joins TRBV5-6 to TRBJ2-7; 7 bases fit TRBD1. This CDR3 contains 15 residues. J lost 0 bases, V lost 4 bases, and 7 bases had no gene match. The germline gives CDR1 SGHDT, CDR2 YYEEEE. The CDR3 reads CASSRTGRGSYEQYF. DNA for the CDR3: TGTGCCAGCAGCCGGACAGGTCGGGGCTCCTACGAGCAGTACTTC. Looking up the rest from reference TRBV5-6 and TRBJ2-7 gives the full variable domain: DAGVTQSPTHLIKTRGQQVTLRCSPKSGHDTVSWYQQALGQGPQFIFQYYEEEERQRGNFPDRFSGHQFPNYSSELNVNALLLGDSALYLCASSRTGRGSYEQYFGPGTRLTVT.

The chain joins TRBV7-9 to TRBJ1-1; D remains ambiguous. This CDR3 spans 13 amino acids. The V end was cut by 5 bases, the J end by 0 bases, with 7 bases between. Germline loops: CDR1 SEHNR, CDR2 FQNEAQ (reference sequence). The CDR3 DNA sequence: TGTGCCAGCAGCCCCGAGATGAACACTGAAGCTTTCTTT. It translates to CASSPEMNTEAFF.

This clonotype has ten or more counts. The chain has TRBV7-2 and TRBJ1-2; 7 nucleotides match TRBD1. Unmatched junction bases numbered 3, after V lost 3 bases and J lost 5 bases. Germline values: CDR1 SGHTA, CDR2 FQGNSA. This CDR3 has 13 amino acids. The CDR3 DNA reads TGTGCCAGCAGCTTTGACAGGGCGTATGGCTACACCTTC. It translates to CASSFDRAYGYTF.

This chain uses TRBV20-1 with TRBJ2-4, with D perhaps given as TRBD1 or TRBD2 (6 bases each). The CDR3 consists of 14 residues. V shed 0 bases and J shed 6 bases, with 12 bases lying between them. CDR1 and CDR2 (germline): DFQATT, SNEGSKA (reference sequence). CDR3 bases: TGCAGTGCTAGAGATTTTAGGGGGGTAAACATTCAGTACTTC. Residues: CSARDFRGVNIQYF.

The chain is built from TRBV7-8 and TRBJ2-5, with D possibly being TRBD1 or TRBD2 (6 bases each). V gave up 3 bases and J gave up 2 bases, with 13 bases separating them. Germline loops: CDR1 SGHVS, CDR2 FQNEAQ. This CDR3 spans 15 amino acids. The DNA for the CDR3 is TGTGCCAGCAGCTTGGGGGGCCCCTTTCAAGAGACCCAGTACTTC. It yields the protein CASSLGGPFQETQYF.

The CDR3 DNA is TGTGCCAGCAGCTTAGATGGCGCCCATCAGTACTTC. Amino acids: CASSLDGAHQYF. The genes are TRBV7-9 and TRBJ2-5; D gene uncertain. The germline CDR1 and CDR2 sequences are SEHNR and FQNEAQ (reference sequence). The V end was cut by 1 base, the J end by 11 bases, with 11 bases between. CDR3 length: 12 residues.

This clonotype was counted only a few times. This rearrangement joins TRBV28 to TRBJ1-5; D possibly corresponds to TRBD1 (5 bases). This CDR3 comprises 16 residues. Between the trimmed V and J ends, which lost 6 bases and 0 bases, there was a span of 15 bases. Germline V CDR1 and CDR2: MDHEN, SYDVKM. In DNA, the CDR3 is TGTGCCAGCAGGCGGCGGGACCTTTATAGCAATCAGCCCCAGCATTTT. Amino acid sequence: CASRRRDLYSNQPQHF. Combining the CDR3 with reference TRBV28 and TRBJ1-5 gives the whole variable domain DVKVTQSSRYLVKRTGEKVFLECVQDMDHENMFWYRQDPGLGLRLIYFSYDVKMKEKGDIPEGYSVSREKKERFSLILESASTNQTSMYLCASRRRDLYSNQPQHFGDGTRLSIL.

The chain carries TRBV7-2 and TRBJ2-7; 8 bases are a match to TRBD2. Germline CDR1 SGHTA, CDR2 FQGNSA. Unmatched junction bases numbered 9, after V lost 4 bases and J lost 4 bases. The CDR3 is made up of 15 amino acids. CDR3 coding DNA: TGTGCCAGCAGCTCGAAAGCGGGAGTTTCATACGAGCAGTACTTC. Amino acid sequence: CASSSKAGVSYEQYF.

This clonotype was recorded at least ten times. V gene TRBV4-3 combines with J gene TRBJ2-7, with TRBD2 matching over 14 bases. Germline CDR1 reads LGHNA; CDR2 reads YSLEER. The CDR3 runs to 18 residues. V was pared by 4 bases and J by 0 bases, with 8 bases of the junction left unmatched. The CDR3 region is CASSRGLAGGLSSYEQYF. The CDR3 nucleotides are TGCGCCAGCAGCCGAGGACTAGCGGGAGGCTTGAGCTCCTACGAGCAGTACTTC.

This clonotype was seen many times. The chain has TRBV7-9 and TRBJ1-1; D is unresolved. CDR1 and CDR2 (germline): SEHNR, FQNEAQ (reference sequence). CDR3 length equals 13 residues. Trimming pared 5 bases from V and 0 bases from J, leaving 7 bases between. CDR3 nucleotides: TGTGCCAGCAGCCTTGACATGAACACTGAAGCTTTCTTT. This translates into CASSLDMNTEAFF.

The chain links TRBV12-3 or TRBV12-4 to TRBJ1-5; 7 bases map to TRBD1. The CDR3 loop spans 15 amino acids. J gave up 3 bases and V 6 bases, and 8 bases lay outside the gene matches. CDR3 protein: CASRRSGQPNQPQHF. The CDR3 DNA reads TGTGCCAGCAGGCGCTCGGGACAGCCCAATCAGCCCCAGCATTTT.

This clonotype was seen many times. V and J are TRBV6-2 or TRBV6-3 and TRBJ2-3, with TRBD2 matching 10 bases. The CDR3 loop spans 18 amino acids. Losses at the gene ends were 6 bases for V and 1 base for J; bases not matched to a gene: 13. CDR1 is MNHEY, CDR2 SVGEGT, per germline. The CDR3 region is CASSQGLASLSGTDTQYF. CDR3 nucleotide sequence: TGTGCCAGCAGCCAGGGACTAGCGAGCCTCTCCGGCACAGATACGCAGTATTTT.

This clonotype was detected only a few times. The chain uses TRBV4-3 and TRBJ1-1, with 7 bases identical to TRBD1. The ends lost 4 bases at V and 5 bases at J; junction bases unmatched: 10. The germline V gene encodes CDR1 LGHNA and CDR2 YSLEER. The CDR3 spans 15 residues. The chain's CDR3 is CASSRETGIQTEAFF. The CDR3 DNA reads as TGCGCCAGCAGCCGGGAGACAGGGATACAAACTGAAGCTTTCTTT.